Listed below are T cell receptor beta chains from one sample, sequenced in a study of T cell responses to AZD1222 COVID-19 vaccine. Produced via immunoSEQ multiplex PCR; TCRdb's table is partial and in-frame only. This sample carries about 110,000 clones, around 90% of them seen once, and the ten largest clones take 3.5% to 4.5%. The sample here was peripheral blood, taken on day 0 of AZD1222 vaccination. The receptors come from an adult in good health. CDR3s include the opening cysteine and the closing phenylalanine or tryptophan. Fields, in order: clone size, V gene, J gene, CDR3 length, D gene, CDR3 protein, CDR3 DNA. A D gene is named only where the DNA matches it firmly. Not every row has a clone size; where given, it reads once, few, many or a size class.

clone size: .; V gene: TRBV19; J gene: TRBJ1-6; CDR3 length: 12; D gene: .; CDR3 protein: CASSAGRSPLHF; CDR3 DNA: TGTGCCAGTAGTGCGGGACGCTCACCCCTCCACTTT
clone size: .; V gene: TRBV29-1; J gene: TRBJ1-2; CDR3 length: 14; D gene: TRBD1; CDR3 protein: CSVDWTGVNYGYTF; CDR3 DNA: TGCAGCGTTGACTGGACAGGTGTCAACTATGGCTACACCTTC
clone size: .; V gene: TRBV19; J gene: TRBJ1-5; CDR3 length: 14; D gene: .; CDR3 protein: CASSIKGEKQPQHF; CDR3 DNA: TGTGCCAGTAGTATCAAGGGGGAGAAGCAGCCCCAGCATTTT
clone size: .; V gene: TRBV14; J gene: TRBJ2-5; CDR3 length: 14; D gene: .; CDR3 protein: CASSQNYEGETQYF; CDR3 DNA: TGTGCCAGCAGCCAAAACTACGAGGGGGAGACCCAGTACTTC
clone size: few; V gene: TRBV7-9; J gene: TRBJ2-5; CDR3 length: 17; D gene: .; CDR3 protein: CASSFGVSTGGKETQYF; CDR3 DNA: TGTGCCAGCAGCTTTGGGGTTTCGACAGGCGGGAAAGAGACCCAGTACTTC
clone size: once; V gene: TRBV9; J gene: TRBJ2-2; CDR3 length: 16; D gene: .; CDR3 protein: CASSVGTRPNTGELFF; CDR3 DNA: TGTGCCAGCAGCGTTGGAACTAGGCCGAACACCGGGGAGCTGTTTTTT
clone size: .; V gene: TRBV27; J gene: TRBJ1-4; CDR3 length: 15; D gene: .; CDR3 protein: CASSPQRAGNEKLFF; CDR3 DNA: TGTGCCAGCAGTCCGCAGAGGGCTGGTAATGAAAAACTGTTTTTT
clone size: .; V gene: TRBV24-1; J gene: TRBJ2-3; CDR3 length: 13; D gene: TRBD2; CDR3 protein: CATGTTLTDTQYF; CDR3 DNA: TGTGCCACCGGGACTACCCTCACAGATACGCAGTATTTT
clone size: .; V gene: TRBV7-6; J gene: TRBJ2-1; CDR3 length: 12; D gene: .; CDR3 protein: CASSPSGTEQFF; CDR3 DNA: TGTGCCAGCAGCCCCTCGGGAACTGAGCAGTTCTTC
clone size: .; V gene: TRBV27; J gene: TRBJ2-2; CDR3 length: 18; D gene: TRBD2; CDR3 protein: CASSSPLGGGGHTGELFF; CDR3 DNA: TGTGCCAGCAGTTCCCCCTTAGGTGGCGGGGGGCACACCGGGGAGCTGTTTTTT
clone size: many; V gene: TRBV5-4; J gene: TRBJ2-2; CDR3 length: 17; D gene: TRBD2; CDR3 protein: CASSSALKRGRHGELFF; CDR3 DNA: TGTGCCAGCAGCTCGGCCCTAAAGCGGGGGAGGCACGGGGAGCTGTTTTTT
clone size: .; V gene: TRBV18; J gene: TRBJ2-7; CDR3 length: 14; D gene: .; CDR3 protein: CASLPTPRDGEQYF; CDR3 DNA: TGTGCCAGCTTACCAACTCCCAGGGACGGGGAGCAGTACTTC
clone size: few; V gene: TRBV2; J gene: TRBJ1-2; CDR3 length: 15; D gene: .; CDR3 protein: CASSEGGTALYGYTF; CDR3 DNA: TGTGCCAGCAGTGAAGGAGGAACAGCCTTATATGGCTACACCTTC
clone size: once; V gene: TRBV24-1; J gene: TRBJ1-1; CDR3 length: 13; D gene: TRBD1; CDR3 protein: CATSADRGTEAFF; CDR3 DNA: TGTGCCACCAGTGCGGACAGGGGCACTGAAGCTTTCTTT
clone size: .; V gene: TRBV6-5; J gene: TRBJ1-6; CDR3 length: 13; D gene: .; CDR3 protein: CATGRGRNSPLHF; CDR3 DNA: TGTGCCACCGGGCGGGGCCGTAATTCACCCCTCCACTTT
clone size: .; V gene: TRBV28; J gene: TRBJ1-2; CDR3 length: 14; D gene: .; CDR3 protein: CASSFMRGMWGYTF; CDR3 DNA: TGTGCCAGCAGTTTTATGAGGGGGATGTGGGGCTACACCTTC
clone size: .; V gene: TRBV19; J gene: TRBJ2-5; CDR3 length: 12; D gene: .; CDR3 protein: CASSIMGETQYF; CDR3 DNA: TGTGCCAGTAGTATAATGGGGGAGACCCAGTACTTC
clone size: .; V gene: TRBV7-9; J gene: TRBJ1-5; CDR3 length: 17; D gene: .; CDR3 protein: CASSRSLDFYSNQPQHF; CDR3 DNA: TGTGCCAGCAGCCGATCATTAGATTTTTATAGCAATCAGCCCCAGCATTTT
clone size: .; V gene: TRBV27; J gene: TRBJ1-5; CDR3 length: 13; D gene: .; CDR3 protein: CASSYGTNQPQHF; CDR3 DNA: TGTGCCAGCAGTTACGGCACCAATCAGCCCCAGCATTTT
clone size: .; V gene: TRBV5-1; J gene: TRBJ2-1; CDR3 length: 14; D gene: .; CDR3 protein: CASSLAGAPAEQFF; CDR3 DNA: TGCGCCAGCAGCTTGGCGGGGGCTCCTGCTGAGCAGTTCTTC
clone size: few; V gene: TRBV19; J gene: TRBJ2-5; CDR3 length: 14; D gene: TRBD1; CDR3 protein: CASKGGGETETQYF; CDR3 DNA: TGTGCCAGTAAAGGGGGCGGAGAAACAGAGACCCAGTACTTC
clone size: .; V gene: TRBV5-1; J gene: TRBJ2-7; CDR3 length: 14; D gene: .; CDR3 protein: CASSLAREDREQYF; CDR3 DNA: TGCGCCAGCAGCTTGGCAAGGGAGGATCGCGAGCAGTACTTC
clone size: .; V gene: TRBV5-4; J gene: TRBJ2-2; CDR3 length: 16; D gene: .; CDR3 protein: CASSQPSRTNTGELFF; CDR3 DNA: TGTGCCAGCAGCCAACCATCGCGGACGAACACCGGGGAGCTGTTTTTT
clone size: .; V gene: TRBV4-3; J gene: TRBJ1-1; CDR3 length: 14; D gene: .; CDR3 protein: CASSLLQGGTEAFF; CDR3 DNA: TGCGCCAGCAGCCTTTTGCAGGGTGGCACTGAAGCTTTCTTT
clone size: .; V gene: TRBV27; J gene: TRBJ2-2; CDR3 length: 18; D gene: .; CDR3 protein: CASSLEAGTLTNTGELFF; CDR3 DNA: TGTGCCAGCAGTCTAGAAGCCGGGACACTTACGAACACCGGGGAGCTGTTTTTT
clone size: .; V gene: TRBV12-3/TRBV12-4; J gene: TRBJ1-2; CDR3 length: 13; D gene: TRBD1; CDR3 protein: CASSPGTGRGYTF; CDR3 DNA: TGTGCCAGCAGCCCCGGGACAGGGCGAGGCTACACCTTC
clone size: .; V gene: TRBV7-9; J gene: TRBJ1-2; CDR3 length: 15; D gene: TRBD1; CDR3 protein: CASSFEMTGNYGYTF; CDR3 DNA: TGTGCCAGCAGCTTCGAAATGACAGGGAACTATGGCTACACCTTC
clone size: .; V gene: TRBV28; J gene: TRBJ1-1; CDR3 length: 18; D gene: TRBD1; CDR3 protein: CASSLFQIFDREGTEAFF; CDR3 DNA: TGTGCCAGCAGTTTATTCCAAATTTTCGACAGGGAGGGCACTGAAGCTTTCTTT
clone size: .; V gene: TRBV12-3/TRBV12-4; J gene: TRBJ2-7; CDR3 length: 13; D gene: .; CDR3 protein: CASSYDFPYEQYF; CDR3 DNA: TGTGCCAGCAGTTATGACTTCCCATACGAGCAGTACTTC